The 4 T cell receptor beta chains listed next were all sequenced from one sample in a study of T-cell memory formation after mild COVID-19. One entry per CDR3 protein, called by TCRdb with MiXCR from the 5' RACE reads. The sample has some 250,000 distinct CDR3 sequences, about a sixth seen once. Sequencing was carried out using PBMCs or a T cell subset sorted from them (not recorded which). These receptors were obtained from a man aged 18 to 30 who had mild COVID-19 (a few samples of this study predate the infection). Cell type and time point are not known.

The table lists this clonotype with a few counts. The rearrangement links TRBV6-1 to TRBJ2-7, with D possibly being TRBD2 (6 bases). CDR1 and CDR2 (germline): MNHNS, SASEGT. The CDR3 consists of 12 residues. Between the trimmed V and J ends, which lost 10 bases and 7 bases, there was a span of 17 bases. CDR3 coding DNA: TGTGCCACAGCCGGGGGTGGCAGAGAGCAGTACTTC. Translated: CATAGGGREQYF.

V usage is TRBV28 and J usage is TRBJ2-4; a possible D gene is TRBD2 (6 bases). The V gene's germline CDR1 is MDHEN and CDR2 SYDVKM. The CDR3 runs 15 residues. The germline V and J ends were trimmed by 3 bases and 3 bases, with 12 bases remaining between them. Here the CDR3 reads CASSLGGVGKNIQYF. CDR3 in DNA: TGTGCCAGCAGTTTGGGCGGGGTGGGCAAAAACATTCAGTACTTC.

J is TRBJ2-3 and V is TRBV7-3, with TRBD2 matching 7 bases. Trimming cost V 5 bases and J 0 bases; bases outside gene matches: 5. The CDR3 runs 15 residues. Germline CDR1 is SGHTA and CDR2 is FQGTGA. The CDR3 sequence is CASSPGTKSTDTQYF. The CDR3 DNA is TGTGCCAGCAGCCCGGGGACTAAAAGCACAGATACGCAGTATTTT.

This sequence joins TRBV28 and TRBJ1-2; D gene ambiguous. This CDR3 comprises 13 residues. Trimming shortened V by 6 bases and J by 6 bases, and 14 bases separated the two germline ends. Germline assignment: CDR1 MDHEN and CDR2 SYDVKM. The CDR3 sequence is CASSPVDRDGYTF. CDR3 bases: TGTGCCAGCAGCCCCGTGGATAGGGATGGCTACACCTTC.